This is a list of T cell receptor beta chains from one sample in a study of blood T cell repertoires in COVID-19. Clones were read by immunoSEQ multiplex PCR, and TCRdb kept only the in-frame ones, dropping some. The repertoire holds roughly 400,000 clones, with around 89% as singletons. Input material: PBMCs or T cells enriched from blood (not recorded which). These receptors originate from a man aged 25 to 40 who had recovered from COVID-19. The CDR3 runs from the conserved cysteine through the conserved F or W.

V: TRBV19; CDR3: CASSIEARLNTGELFF
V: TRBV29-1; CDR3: CSVEDPGYYGYTF
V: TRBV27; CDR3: CASSQLGSTYEQYF
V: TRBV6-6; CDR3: CASSQHRDRDQETQYF
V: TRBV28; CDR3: CASSPHVGQGGQPQHF
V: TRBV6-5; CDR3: CASSYAGRGSYGYTF
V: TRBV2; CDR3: CASSQGYGYTF
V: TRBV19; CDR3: CASSRGGGGEQFF
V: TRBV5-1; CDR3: CASSPPAGGETQYF
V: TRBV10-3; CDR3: CAISESAWTDYQETQYF
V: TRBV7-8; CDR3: CANSVGNRGTGELFF
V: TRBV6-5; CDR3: CASSSGRNEKLFF
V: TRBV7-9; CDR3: CASSRQVGTEAFF
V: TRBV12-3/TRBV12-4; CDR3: CASSLGSGAFF
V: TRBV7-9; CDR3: CASSTSEETQYF
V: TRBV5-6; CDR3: CASSFGTDFSNQPQHF
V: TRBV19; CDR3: CASSITSGGIPYEQYF
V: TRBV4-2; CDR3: CASSQKRQGGEDTEAFF
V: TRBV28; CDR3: CASSPNSDRAYEQYF
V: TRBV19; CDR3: CASSTRLVIGEQYF
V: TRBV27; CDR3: CASSFLAGDNEQFF
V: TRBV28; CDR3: CASSTDPSAHTDTQYF
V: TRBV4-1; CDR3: CASSQDLGQGNTEAFF
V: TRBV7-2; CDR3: CASSPGGGNQPQHF
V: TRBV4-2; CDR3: CASSQVGRFQFF
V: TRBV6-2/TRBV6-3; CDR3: CASSLLAGVPAGTQYF
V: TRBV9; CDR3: CASSDRAGASYEQYF
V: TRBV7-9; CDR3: CASSLGPGAGEQTQYF
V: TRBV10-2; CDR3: CASSRFRDRRGGELFF
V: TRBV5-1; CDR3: CASSLALQGVRNEQYF
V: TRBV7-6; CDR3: CASSFGTGGLETQYF
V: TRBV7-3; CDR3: CASTSVGGELFF
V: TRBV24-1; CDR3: CATGGPDGTEEQYF
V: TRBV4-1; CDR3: CASSQEPDGRVYNEQFF
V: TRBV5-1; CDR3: CASSPGQSYGYTF
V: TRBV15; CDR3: CATSRGSAGNTIYF
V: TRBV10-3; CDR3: CAISDLAGGKYEQFF
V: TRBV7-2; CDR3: CASSLQGIEQYF
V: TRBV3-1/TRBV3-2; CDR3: CASSQALIASGKYEQYF
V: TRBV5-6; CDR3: CASSLDRGSPLHF
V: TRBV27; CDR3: CASSFSENGDYGYTF
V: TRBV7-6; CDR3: CASSLGEDDYEQYF
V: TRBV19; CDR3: CASSTTGPYEQYF
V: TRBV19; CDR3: CASSPGQMNTGELFF
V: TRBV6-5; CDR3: CASSYAGQPIIGPLHF
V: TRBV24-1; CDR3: CATSVGQGAGEKLFF
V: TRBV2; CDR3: CASSGTSGYNEQFF
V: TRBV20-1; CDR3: CSASRAAGGDEQFF
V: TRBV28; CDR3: CASSRARGLTEAFF
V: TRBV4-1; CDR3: CASSQISGREKSDTQYF
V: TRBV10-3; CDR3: CAISENSMNTEAFF
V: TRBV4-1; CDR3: CASSQDSPLTGMQGTDTQYF
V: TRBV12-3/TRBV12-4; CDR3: CASRTRNRVTQFF
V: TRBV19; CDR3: CASSPKGEGYTF
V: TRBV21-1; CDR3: CASSKNKPGAAYEQYF
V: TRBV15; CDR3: CATSRGLAYEQYF